What follows describes a single TCR beta chain. These data are taken from a study of T cell clones after liver transplantation. Study background: Graft-donor-reactive sequences were compared with third-party-reactive TCRbeta sequences from pre-transplant mixed lymphocyte reactions. Tolerance: complete withdrawal held at least one year, liver enzymes staying within twice normal.

Germline CDR1 LGHNA, CDR2 YNFKEQ. This CDR3 has 16 residues. Trimming took off 4 bases at V and 0 bases at J, with 10 bases between the two ends. The data were produced by immunoSEQ multiplex PCR, yet TCRdb's version contains in-frame clones alone and is incomplete. The profile shows tens of thousands of clones, around 92% of them singletons. This receptor was taken from a human patient who received a liver transplant. Some T cells may be graft donor cells. The chain has TRBV4-2 and TRBJ2-6; D uncertain. Sequences were derived from CD4+ T cells from blood, sampled roughly 25 months after liver transplant. The CDR3 DNA is TGTGCCAGCAGCCTCGGATCGAGCTCTGGGGCCAACGTCCTGACTTTC. Its translation: CASSLGSSSGANVLTF.